The entry that follows covers one T cell receptor beta chain sequence. Germline loops: CDR1 SGHTA, CDR2 FQGNSA. This CDR3 comprises 15 residues. V shed 3 bases and J 7 bases; nucleotides not matched to a gene: 5. Generated by immunoSEQ multiplex PCR, the TCRdb table keeps only in-frame clones and is missing some. The table shows 140,000 or so clones, with around 94% occurring only once. The data are from a study of control samples from healthy donors and cancer patients. The chain joins TRBV7-2 to TRBJ2-2, with 10 bases matching TRBD2. Source material: PBMCs. This TCR came from a man in his sixties with colorectal cancer. The CDR3 loop is CASSLRVAGGGELFF. For the CDR3, the DNA is TGTGCCAGCAGCTTGAGGGTAGCGGGGGGCGGGGAGCTGTTTTTT.